The T cell receptor (beta chain) under discussion was sequenced for a study of OX40 agonist ivuxolimab in advanced cancers. The method was immunoSEQ multiplex PCR; TCRdb's version includes in-frame clones alone and lacks a portion of them. The profile shows some 9,800 clones, 70% of them singletons. CDR3 length: 11 residues. Trimming removed 6 bases at V and 8 bases at J, with 8 bases between. CDR1 and CDR2 (germline): LNHDA, SQIVND (reference sequence). The sample here was CD4+ or CD8+ T cells sorted from blood, taken in a trial of the OX40 agonist ivuxolimab. V is TRBV19 and J is TRBJ2-1; no clear D. The receptor comes from an adult with an advanced solid tumor such as melanoma, head and neck, liver or kidney cancer. The CDR3 sequence is CASRSVHEQFF. The CDR3 DNA reads as TGTGCCAGTAGATCTGTCCATGAGCAGTTCTTC.